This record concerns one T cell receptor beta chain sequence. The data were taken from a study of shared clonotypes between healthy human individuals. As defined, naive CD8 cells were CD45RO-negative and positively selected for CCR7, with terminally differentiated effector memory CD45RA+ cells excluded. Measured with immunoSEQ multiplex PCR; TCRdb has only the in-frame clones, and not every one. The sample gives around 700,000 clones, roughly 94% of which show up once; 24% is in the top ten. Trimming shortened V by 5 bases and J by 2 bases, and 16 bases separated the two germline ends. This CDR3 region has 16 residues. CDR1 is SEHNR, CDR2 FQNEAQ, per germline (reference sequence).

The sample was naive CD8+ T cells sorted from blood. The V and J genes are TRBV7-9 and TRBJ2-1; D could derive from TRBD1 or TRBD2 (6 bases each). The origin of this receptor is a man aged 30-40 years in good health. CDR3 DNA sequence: TGTGCCAGCAGCCAAATGGTGGGGGGCCCCTACAATGAGCAGTTCTTC. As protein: CASSQMVGGPYNEQFF.